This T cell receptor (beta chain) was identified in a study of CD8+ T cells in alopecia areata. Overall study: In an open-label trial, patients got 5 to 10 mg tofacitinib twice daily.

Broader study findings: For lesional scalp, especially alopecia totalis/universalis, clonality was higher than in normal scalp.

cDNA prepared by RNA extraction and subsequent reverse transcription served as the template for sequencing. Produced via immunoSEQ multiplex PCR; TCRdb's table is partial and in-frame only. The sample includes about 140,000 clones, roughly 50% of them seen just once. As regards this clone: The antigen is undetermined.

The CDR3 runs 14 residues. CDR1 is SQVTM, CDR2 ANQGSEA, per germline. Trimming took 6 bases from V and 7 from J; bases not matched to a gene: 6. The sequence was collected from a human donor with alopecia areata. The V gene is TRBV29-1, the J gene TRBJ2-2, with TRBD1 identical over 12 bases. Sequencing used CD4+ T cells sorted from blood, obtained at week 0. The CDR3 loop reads CSVRGQGASGELFF. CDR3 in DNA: TGCAGCGTCCGGGGACAGGGGGCCAGCGGGGAGCTGTTTTTT.